This is a list of T cell receptor beta chains from one sample in a study of blood T cell repertoires in COVID-19. Produced via immunoSEQ multiplex PCR; TCRdb's table is partial and in-frame only. The top ten clones hold over 1.5% of a sample with 200,000 to 300,000 clones, around 83% of them seen once. The sample consisted of peripheral blood. All receptors come from a woman aged 40-49 years who had recovered from COVID-19. Both conserved end residues are part of each CDR3. D genes are given only for firm matches. Expanded clones get a size class; other rows say once, few or many, or leave the size out.

clone_size v_call d_call cdr3_aa
. TRBV5-6 TRBD1 CASSLKTGVLEKLFF
. TRBV7-9 TRBD1 CASSPTGTGRTGELFF
. TRBV10-3 . CAISNSGEGGNQPQHF
. TRBV18 TRBD1 CASSQDRGRGNTIYF
. TRBV28 . CASSLGPLGYTF
. TRBV27 . CASSLRGTDTQYF
. TRBV27 TRBD1 CASSPTGGRMNTEAFF
. TRBV5-1 . CASSGARDTEAFF
. TRBV19 . CASSPFWGLNTEAFF
. TRBV5-5 TRBD1 CASSLGQGRSPLHF
. TRBV27 . CASSFGGTRLAFF
once TRBV11-3 TRBD1 CASSLSDRSTEAFF
few TRBV5-8 . CASSPTSLGASVYEQYF
. TRBV5-1 . CASARARADTQYF
. TRBV5-4 TRBD2 CASSFTGGVWNEQFF
. TRBV28 . CASSFASQPQHF
once TRBV6-6 . CASSYEQAWHF
. TRBV28 TRBD2 CASSLYTERGVITDTQYF
. TRBV27 TRBD1 CASSPGTAVRGYTF
. TRBV6-5 . CASSLADATDTQYF
once TRBV30 . CAWSHSSGQSEAFF
. TRBV9 . CASSPARGQETQYF
. TRBV6-1 . CASSWGTTSNQPQHF
. TRBV19 TRBD1 CASRQGMGTGELFF
once TRBV29-1 . CSVSASGNTIYF
. TRBV19 . CASSMHQGSNQPQHF
. TRBV10-2 . CASGDNRGTEAFF
. TRBV18 . CASSPRPGDSGANVLTF
. TRBV28 . CASSFSGSRETQYF
. TRBV30 . CACRQTSSTDTQYF
. TRBV5-1 TRBD2 CASTRGGPTYEQYF
. TRBV4-2 TRBD2 CASSQIGPTSGGAVDTQYF
. TRBV2 TRBD1 CASRWTGQNTEAFF
. TRBV24-1 . CATSEYRVHQPQHF
. TRBV7-7 . CASSHTDYGYTF
. TRBV11-1 . CASSEEKYSAGGEAFF
. TRBV6-5 . CASSYSRGMGGYTF
. TRBV10-1 . CASSPKLTGELFF
. TRBV28 TRBD1 CASRSDRGIVGANVLTF
. TRBV12-3/TRBV12-4 . CASSSRGGGYTF
. TRBV4-1 . CASSQDNSGRKGDEQFF
few TRBV7-2 . CAIVRAGGFSYGYTF